These 17 T cell receptor beta chains originate from one sample sequenced in a study of breast tumors, draining lymph nodes, adjacent tissues. A single record per CDR3 protein comes from TCRdb applying MiXCR to the multiplex PCR reads. The sample shows fewer than 25,000 distinct CDR3 sequences, around three fifths of them seen only once. The sample was tumor-adjacent breast tissue. Receptors originate from a female donor with breast cancer. Some clones in this sample may be carry-over from other donors' samples.

This clonotype came up many times. J is TRBJ1-1 and V is TRBV5-8, with a weak D call TRBD1 (5 bases). There are 14 residues in the CDR3. V was trimmed by 7 bases and J by 0 bases, leaving 13 bases between them. Germline CDR1 SGHTS, CDR2 YDEGEE. CDR3 nucleotides: TGTGCCAGCCACAATGGACATATGAACACTGAAGCTTTCTTT. Protein product: CASHNGHMNTEAFF.

Many counts were recorded for this clonotype. The CDR3 DNA reads TGTGCCAGCAGCCCACTCGGGGAAAACGAGCAGTACTTC. The encoded protein is CASSPLGENEQYF. This sequence joins TRBV6-6 and TRBJ2-7, with D possibly being TRBD2 (5 bases). CDR1 and CDR2 from the germline V gene are MNHNY and SVGAGI (reference sequence). The CDR3 sequence is 13 residues long. V was clipped by 6 bases and J by 5 bases, with 14 bases between them.

Concerning this clonotype itself: No conserved phenylalanine or tryptophan ends this CDR3, so it is likely a read error. The DNA is omitted, as the CDR3 cannot be located on it reliably, and the CDR3 follows TCRdb's listing. This chain joins TRBV14 and TRBJ1-2; TRBD1, the table's D call, was not compared with the DNA. Inclusive of both ends, the CDR3 amounts to 12 amino acids. Germline loops: CDR1 SGHDN, CDR2 FVKESK. Here the CDR3 reads CARLSPPVNGDI.

This clonotype showed up many times. The chain employs TRBV28 and TRBJ1-5; 12 nucleotides match TRBD1. The germline V gene has CDR1 MDHEN and CDR2 SYDVKM. With 6 bases clipped from V and 7 bases from J, the junction kept 7 bases outside the gene matches. The CDR3 spans 15 residues. The CDR3 sequence: CASSRDRGRLQPQHF. DNA of the CDR3: TGTGCCAGCAGCCGGGACAGGGGGCGCTTACAGCCCCAGCATTTT.

The rearrangement uses TRBV29-1 and TRBJ2-1, with 7 bases lining up with TRBD2. CDR1 is SQVTM and CDR2 is ANQGSEA in the germline V gene. The CDR3 totals 12 residues. With V trimmed by 7 bases and J by 8 bases, 8 bases remained unmatched. CDR3 region: CSAEGGRDEQFF. DNA for the CDR3: TGCAGCGCCGAGGGCGGGAGAGATGAGCAGTTCTTC.

Comments on this clonotype: One end of the junction is discordant with germline, which a read error may explain. The rearrangement joins TRBV5-1 to TRBJ2-5, with a tentative D call TRBD1 (6 bases). Germline V gene lookup returns CDR1 SGHRS and CDR2 YFSETQ. The CDR3 runs 16 residues. The CDR3 protein is CASSSLRGRGRETQYF. The CDR3 DNA sequence: TGTGCCAGCAGCTCCCTCCGGGGCAGGGGCCGGGAGACCCAGTACTTC. Based on the CDR3 plus reference TRBV5-1 and TRBJ2-5, the full variable domain is KAGVTQTPRYLIKTRGQQVTLSCSPISGHRSVSWYQQTPGQGLQFLFEYFSETQRNKGNFPGRFSGRQFSNSRSEMNVSTLELGDSALYLCASSSLRGRGRETQYFGPGTRLLVL.

This chain joins TRBV29-1 and TRBJ1-6, with D unclear. The CDR3 length is 11 residues. The V and J ends lost 4 bases and 6 bases respectively, with 4 bases between them. Germline values: CDR1 SQVTM, CDR2 ANQGSEA. This CDR3 reads CSVGGNSPLHF. The CDR3 coding sequence is TGCAGCGTTGGGGGTAATTCACCCCTCCACTTT.

This chain joins TRBV4-3 and TRBJ1-2, with no clear D. Germline CDR1 reads LGHNA; CDR2 reads YSLEER. CDR3 size: 15 residues. V lost 1 base to trimming and J lost 2 bases, with 11 bases between them. This CDR3 is CASSQGSGLNYGYTF. As DNA, the CDR3 is TGCGCCAGCAGCCAAGGGTCGGGTCTCAACTATGGCTACACCTTC.

V and J are TRBV5-1 and TRBJ1-6; unclear D gene. The CDR3 length is 14 residues. The ends were cut back, 0 bases at V and 3 bases at J, with 4 bases in the middle. The V gene's germline CDR1 is SGHRS and CDR2 YFSETQ. The CDR3 loop reads CASSLGHYNSPLHF. The CDR3 region has the DNA TGCGCCAGCAGCTTGGGACACTATAATTCACCCCTCCACTTT.

The chain combines TRBV15 with TRBJ1-3; D call uncertain. CDR1 is LNHNV and CDR2 is YYDKDF in the germline V gene (reference sequence). V lost 7 bases to trimming and J lost 1 base, with 11 bases between them. CDR3 size: 14 residues. CDR3 nucleotides: TGTGCCACCACAAGGGATAAGTCTGGAAACACCATATATTTT. Translating it yields CATTRDKSGNTIYF.

The rearrangement joins TRBV20-1 to TRBJ2-7, with D unresolved. The CDR3 contains 12 residues. Germline-derived CDR1 and CDR2 are DFQATT and SNEGSKA (reference sequence). The V and J ends lost 6 bases and 2 bases respectively, with 11 bases between them. The CDR3 loop reads CSAPEQTYEQYF. The CDR3 coding sequence is TGCAGTGCCCCGGAACAGACCTACGAGCAGTACTTC.

The chain has TRBV5-6 and TRBJ1-2; D gene ambiguous. The ends were cut back, 4 bases at V and 7 bases at J, with 14 bases in the middle. There are 13 residues in the CDR3. Per germline, CDR1 SGHDT and CDR2 YYEEEE. Here the CDR3 DNA reads TGTGCCAGCAGCGGGCTTTACGCTCTTGGCTACACCTTC. It encodes CASSGLYALGYTF.

The table lists this clonotype with many counts. This chain uses TRBV9 with TRBJ2-3, with TRBD1 matching 7 bases. J was trimmed by 4 bases and V by 5 bases; bases with no gene match: 7. Germline V gene sequence: CDR1 SGDLS, CDR2 YYNGEE. The CDR3 is made up of 14 amino acids. The CDR3 region is CASSYTGEPDTQYF. CDR3 nucleotide sequence: TGTGCCAGCAGTTACACAGGGGAACCAGATACGCAGTATTTT.

The V and J genes are TRBV7-9 and TRBJ2-5, with 12 bases matching TRBD2. J lost 5 bases, V lost 2 bases, and 3 bases had no gene match. The germline CDR1 and CDR2 sequences are SEHNR and FQNEAQ (reference sequence). The CDR3 runs 15 residues. The CDR3 protein is CASSLLLAGGETQYF. In DNA form, the CDR3 reads TGTGCCAGCAGCTTATTGCTAGCGGGAGGGGAGACCCAGTACTTC.

This clonotype was seen ten or more times. This rearrangement joins TRBV5-1 to TRBJ2-3, with 7 bases lining up with TRBD1. This CDR3 is 14 amino acids long. With 3 bases clipped from V and 1 base from J, the junction kept 2 bases outside the gene matches. Germline V gives CDR1 SGHRS, CDR2 YFSETQ. CDR3: CASSSGQGTDTQYF. CDR3 DNA sequence: TGCGCCAGCAGCTCAGGACAGGGCACAGATACGCAGTATTTT.

V is TRBV9 and J is TRBJ2-3, with D perhaps assigned TRBD1 or TRBD2 (6 bases each). The CDR3 covers 14 residues. Germline V gene sequence: CDR1 SGDLS, CDR2 YYNGEE. V gave up 3 bases and J gave up 5 bases, with 13 bases separating them. CDR3 DNA sequence: TGTGCCAGCAGCGAAGGGGGGCCGTTAGATACGCAGTATTTT. Translating gives CASSEGGPLDTQYF.

The chain carries TRBV24-1 and TRBJ2-3; D unresolved. This CDR3 has 16 residues. CDR1 is KGHDR and CDR2 is SFDVKD in the germline V gene. The ends were cut back, 0 bases at V and 1 base at J, with 10 bases in the middle. CDR3 nucleotide sequence: TGTGCCACCAGTGATTTGGCATTCTCGGGCACAGATACGCAGTATTTT. This codes for CATSDLAFSGTDTQYF.